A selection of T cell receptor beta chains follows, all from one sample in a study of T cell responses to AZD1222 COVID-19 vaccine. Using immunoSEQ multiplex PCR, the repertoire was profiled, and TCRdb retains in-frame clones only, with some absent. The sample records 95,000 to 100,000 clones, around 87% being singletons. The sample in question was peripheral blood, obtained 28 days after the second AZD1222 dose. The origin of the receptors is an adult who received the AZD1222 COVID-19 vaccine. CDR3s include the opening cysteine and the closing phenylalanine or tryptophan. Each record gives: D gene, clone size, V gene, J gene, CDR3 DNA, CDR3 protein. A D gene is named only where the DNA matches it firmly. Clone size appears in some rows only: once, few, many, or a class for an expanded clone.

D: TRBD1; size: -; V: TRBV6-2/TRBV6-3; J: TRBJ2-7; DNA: TGTGCCAGCAGTCTTACAGGGGATTGGAACGAGCAGTACTTC; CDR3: CASSLTGDWNEQYF
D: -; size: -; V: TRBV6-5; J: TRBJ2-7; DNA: TGTGCCAGCAGGAGAGGTCGGACTGCCCCCTACGAGCAGTACTTC; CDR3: CASRRGRTAPYEQYF
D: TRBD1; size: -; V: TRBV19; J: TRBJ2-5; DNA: TGTGCCAGTAGTGTCACCGGGACAGGGGAAGAGACCCAGTACTTC; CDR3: CASSVTGTGEETQYF
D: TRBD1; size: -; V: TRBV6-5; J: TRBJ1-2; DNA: TGTGCCAGCAGAACAGGGGACTATGGCTACACCTTC; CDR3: CASRTGDYGYTF
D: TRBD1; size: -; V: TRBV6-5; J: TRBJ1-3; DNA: TGTGCCAGCAGACCGAACAGGGGTTGGAACACCATATATTTT; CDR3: CASRPNRGWNTIYF
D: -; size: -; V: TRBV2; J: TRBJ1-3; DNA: TGTGCCAGCAGTGCGGAGGGGACTGGAAACACCATATATTTT; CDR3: CASSAEGTGNTIYF
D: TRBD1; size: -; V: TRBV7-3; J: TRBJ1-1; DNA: TGTGCCAGCAGCTTAGCAGGGGGCTCGACTGAAGCTTTCTTT; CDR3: CASSLAGGSTEAFF
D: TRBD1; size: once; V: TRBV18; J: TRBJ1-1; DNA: TGTGCCAGCTCACCGAGACAGGGGGGTTTTGATAAAGCTTTCTTT; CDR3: CASSPRQGGFDKAFF
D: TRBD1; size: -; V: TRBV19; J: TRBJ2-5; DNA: TGTGCCAGTAGTATGCCCTTCGCCGGGACAGGGGGCCGGAGGGAAGAGACCCAGTACTTC; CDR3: CASSMPFAGTGGRREETQYF
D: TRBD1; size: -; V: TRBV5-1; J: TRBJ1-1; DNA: TGCGCCAGCAGCTCGGACAGGGGATCCCCCAGGGACACTGAAGCTTTCTTT; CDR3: CASSSDRGSPRDTEAFF
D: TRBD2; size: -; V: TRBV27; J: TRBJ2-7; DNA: TGTGCCAGCAGTCCAGCTAGCGGGAGTGACGAGCAGTACTTC; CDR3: CASSPASGSDEQYF
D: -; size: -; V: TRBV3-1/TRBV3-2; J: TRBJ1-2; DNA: TGTGCCAGCAGCCAAACTGGCCCCTTGGGTGGCTACACCTTC; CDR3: CASSQTGPLGGYTF
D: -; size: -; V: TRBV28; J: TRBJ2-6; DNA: TGTGCCTCCGGCGGTTCCGGGGCCAACGTCCTGACTTTC; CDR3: CASGGSGANVLTF
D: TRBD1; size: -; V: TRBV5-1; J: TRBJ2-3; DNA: TGCGCCAGCGCACAGGGGGCGGGCACAGATACGCAGTATTTT; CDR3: CASAQGAGTDTQYF
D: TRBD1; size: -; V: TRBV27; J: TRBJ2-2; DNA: TGTGCCAGCAGTTTAGGTTTAGGACAGGCTAGGGACGGGGAGCTGTTTTTT; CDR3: CASSLGLGQARDGELFF
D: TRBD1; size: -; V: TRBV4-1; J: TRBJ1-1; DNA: TGCGCCAGCAGCCCCGGACAGGGGACCGCTGAAGCTTTCTTT; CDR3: CASSPGQGTAEAFF
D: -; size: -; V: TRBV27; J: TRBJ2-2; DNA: TGTGCCAGCAGGCCACCTACAGGGACCCTTTACACCGGGGAGCTGTTTTTT; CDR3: CASRPPTGTLYTGELFF
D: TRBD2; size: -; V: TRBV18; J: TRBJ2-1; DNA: TGTGCCAGCTCACCAAGAGTTGGGCTAGCGGGGCAATCCTCCTACAATGAGCAGTTCTTC; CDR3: CASSPRVGLAGQSSYNEQFF
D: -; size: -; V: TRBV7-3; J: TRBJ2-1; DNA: TGTGCCAGCAGCCCAACGTCGCGGGGAAACAATGAGCAGTTCTTC; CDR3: CASSPTSRGNNEQFF
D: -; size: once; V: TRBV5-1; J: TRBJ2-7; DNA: TGCGCCAGCAGCCAGGGCGGGTCCGGGCGGCACTTC; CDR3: CASSQGGSGRHF
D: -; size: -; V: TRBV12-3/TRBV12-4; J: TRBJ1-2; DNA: TGTGCCAGCAGTGAGGTTAACTATGGCTACACCTTC; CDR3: CASSEVNYGYTF
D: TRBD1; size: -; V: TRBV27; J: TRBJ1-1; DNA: TGTGCCAGCAGGACAGGGATCACTGAAGCTTTCTTT; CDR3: CASRTGITEAFF
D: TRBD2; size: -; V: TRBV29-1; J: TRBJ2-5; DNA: TGCAGCGTGCTAGCGGGTGGGGGGACCCAGTACTTC; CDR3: CSVLAGGGTQYF
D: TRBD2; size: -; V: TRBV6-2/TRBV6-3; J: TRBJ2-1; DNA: TGTGCCAGCAGTTACACGGGACTAGCGAACAATGAGCAGTTCTTC; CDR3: CASSYTGLANNEQFF
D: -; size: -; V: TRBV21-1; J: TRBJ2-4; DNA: TGTGCCAGCAGCTCGCGAGTAAGGACTAGCGGGTGTCTTTTCGTCGTCGCCAAAAACATTCAGTACTTC; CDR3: CASSSRVRTSGCLFVVAKNIQYF
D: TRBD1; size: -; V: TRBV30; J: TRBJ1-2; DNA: TGTGCCTGGAGTGGAGAGTACAGGGGTGGCTACACCTTC; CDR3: CAWSGEYRGGYTF
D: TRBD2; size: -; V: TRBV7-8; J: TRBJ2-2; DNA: TGTGCCAGCAGCTTAACCCTAAGCGGGGGAGCTCGTCCCGGGGAGCTGTTTTTT; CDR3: CASSLTLSGGARPGELFF
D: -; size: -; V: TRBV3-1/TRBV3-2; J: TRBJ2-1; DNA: TGTGCCAGCAGCCAGTTGGGGTGGGAGCAGTTCTTC; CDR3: CASSQLGWEQFF
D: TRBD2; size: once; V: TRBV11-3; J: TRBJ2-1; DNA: TGTGCCAGCAGCCCCTACGGTCTAGCGGGAGCCAATGAGCAGTTCTTC; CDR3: CASSPYGLAGANEQFF
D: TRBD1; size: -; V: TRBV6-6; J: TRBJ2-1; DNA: TGTGCCAGCAGTTTTTCGACAGGGAATGAGCAGTTCTTC; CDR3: CASSFSTGNEQFF
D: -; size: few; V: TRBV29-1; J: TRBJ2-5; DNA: TGCAGCGTTGGACGAGGAAGACGAGAGACCCAGTACTTC; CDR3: CSVGRGRRETQYF
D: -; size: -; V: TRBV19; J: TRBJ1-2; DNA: TGTGCCAGTAGTATCCCAGGACAGAGTTCTTCGTTTGGCTATGGCTACACCTTC; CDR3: CASSIPGQSSSFGYGYTF
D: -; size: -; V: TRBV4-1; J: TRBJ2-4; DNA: TGCGCCAGCAGCCACCCGGCGTCCGTAGCCAAAAACATTCAGTACTTC; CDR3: CASSHPASVAKNIQYF
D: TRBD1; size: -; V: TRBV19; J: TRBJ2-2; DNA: TGTGCCAGTAGTATCCAGACAGGGACCACCGGGGAGCTGTTTTTT; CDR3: CASSIQTGTTGELFF
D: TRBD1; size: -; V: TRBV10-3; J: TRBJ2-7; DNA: TGTGCCATCAGTACCGGGACAGCATGGTACGAGCAGTACTTC; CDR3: CAISTGTAWYEQYF
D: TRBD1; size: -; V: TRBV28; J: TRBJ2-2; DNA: TGTGCCAGCCGGAAGACAGGGGCCGCGAACACCGGGGAGCTGTTTTTT; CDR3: CASRKTGAANTGELFF